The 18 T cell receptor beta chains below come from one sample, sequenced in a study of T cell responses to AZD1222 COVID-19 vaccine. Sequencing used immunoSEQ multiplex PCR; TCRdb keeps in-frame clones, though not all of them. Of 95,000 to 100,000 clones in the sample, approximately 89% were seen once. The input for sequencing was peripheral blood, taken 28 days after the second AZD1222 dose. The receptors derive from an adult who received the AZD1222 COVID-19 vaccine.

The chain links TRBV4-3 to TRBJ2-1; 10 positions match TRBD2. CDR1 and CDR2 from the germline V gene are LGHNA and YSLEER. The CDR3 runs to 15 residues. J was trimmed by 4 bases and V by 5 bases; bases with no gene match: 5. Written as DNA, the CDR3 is TGCGCCAGCAGCGATGGACTAGCGGAATACAATGAGCAGTTCTTC. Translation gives CASSDGLAEYNEQFF.

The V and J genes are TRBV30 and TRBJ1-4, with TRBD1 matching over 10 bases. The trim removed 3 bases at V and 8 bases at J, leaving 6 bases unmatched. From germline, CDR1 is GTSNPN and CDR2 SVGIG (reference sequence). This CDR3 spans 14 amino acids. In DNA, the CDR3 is TGTGCCTGGAGCGCCGACAGGGGGCCCGAAAAACTGTTTTTT. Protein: CAWSADRGPEKLFF.

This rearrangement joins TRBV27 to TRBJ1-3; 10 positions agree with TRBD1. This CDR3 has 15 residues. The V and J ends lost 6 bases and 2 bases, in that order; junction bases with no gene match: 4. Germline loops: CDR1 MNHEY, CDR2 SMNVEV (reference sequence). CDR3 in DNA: TGTGCCAGCAGACCGGGACAGGGGACTGGAAACACCATATATTTT. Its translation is CASRPGQGTGNTIYF.

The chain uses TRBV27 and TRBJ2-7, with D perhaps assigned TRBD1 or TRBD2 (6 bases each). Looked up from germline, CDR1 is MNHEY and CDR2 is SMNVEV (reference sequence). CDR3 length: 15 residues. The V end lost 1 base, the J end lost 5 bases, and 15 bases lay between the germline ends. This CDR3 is CASSLLGGTVNEQYF. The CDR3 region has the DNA TGTGCCAGCAGTTTATTAGGGGGGACGGTCAACGAGCAGTACTTC.

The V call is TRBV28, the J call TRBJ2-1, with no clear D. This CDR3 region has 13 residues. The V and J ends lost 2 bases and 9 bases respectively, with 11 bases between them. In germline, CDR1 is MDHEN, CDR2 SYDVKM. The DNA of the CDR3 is TGTGCCAGCAGTTTAGTGCAAGCCTTTGAGCAGTTCTTC. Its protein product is CASSLVQAFEQFF.

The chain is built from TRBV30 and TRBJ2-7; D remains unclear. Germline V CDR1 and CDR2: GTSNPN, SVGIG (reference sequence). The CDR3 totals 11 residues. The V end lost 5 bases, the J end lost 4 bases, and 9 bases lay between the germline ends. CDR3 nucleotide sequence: TGTGCCTGGTCCGACCGTTACGAGCAGTACTTC. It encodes CAWSDRYEQYF.

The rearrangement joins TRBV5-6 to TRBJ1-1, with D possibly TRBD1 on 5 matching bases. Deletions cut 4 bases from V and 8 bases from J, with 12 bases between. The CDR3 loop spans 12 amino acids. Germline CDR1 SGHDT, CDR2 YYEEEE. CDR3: CASSVPGTEAFF. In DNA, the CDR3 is TGTGCCAGCAGCGTGCCCGGGACCGAAGCTTTCTTT.

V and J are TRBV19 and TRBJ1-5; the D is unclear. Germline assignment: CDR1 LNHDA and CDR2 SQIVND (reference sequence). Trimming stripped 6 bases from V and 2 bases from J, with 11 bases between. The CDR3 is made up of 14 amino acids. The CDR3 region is CASSLGRGNQPQHF. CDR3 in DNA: TGTGCCAGTAGCCTCGGACGGGGCAATCAGCCCCAGCATTTT.

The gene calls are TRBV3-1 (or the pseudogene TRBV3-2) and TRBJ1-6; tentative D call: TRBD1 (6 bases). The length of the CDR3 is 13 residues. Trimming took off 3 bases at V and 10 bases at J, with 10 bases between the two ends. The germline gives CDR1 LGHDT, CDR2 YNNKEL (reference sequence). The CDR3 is CASSQTGGSPLHF. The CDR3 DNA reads TGTGCCAGCAGCCAGACAGGAGGATCACCCCTCCACTTT.

CDR3 in amino acids: CASSFINQPQHF. DNA of the CDR3: TGTGCCAGTAGTTTCATTAATCAGCCCCAGCATTTT. The chain combines TRBV19 with TRBJ1-5; D unresolved. Trimming cost V 5 bases and J 4 bases, with 6 bases left between them. Germline CDR1 and CDR2: LNHDA and SQIVND (reference sequence). This CDR3 is built from 12 residues.

The CDR3 protein is CSARTRDQYF. As DNA, the CDR3 is TGCAGTGCTAGGACCCGTGACCAGTACTTC. The gene calls are TRBV20-1 and TRBJ2-5; D unclear. From germline, CDR1 is DFQATT and CDR2 SNEGSKA (reference sequence). The CDR3 consists of 10 residues. The V end was cut by 3 bases, the J end by 10 bases, with 9 bases between.

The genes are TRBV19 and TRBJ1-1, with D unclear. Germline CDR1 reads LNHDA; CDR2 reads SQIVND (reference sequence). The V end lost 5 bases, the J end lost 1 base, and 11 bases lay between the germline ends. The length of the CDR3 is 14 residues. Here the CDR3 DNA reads TGTGCCAGTAGTGTACCCCGTCGGAACACTGAAGCTTTCTTT. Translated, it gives CASSVPRRNTEAFF.

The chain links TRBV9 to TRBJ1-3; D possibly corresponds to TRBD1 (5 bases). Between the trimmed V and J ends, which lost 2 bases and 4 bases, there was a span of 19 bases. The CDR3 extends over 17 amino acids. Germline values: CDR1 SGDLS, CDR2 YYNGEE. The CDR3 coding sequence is TGTGCCAGCAGCGTCTCTACGGGGGAGGGCTCCGGAAACACCATATATTTT. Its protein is CASSVSTGEGSGNTIYF.

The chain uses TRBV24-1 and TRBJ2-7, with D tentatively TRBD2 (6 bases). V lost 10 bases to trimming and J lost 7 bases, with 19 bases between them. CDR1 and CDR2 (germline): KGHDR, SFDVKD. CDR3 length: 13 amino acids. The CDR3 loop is CATGPGRAGEQYF. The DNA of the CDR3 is TGTGCCACAGGACCTGGCAGGGCGGGGGAGCAGTACTTC.

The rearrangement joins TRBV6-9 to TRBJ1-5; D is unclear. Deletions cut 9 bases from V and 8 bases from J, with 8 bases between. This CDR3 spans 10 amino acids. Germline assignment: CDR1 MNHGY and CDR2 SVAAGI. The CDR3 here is CASNPKPQHF. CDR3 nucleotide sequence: TGTGCCAGTAACCCGAAGCCCCAGCATTTT.

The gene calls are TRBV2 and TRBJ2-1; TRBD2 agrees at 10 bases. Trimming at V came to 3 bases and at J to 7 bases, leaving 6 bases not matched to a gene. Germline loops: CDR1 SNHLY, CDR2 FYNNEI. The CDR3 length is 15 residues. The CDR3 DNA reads TGTGCCAGCAGTGATAGAGCGGGAGGGGGAAATGAGCAGTTCTTC. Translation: CASSDRAGGGNEQFF.

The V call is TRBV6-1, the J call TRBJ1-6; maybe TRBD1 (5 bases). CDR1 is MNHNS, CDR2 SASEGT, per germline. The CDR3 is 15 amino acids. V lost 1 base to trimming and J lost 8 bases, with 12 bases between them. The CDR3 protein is CASSEVPGSDSPLHF. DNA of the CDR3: TGTGCCAGCAGTGAAGTCCCAGGGTCGGATTCACCCCTCCACTTT.

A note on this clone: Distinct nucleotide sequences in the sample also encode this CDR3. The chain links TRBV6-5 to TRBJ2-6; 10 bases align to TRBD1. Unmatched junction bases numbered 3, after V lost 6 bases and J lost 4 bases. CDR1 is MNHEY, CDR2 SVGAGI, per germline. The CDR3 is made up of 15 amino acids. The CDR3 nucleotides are TGTGCCAGCAGGACAGGGGGCGCCGGGGCCAACGTCCTGACTTTC. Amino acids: CASRTGGAGANVLTF.